This is a list of T cell receptor beta chains from one sample in a study of cytomegalovirus exposure and HLA in healthy donors. Profiling relied on immunoSEQ multiplex PCR, and the TCRdb table lists in-frame clones only, not all of them. This sample carries approximately 130,000 clones, around 79% of them seen once, and the ten largest clones take roughly 1.3%. Source material: PBMCs. The receptors stem from a woman in her thirties or forties in good health and CMV-seronegative. CDR3s include the opening cysteine and the closing phenylalanine or tryptophan. The D gene is left open where the match is weak. Clone sizes are given selectively: once, few, many, or a class where the clone is expanded.

d_gene	v_gene	abundance	j_gene	CDR3aa	CDR3nt
.	TRBV7-7	once	TRBJ2-5	CASSPGTLQTQYF	TGTGCCAGCAGCCCTGGGACTTTACAGACCCAGTACTTC
.	TRBV7-9	.	TRBJ1-1	CASSLSLRAEAFF	TGTGCCAGCAGCTTGAGTTTGAGAGCGGAAGCTTTCTTT
.	TRBV4-1	few	TRBJ2-3	CASAFSGHGTDTQYF	TGCGCCAGCGCTTTCTCGGGACACGGAACAGATACGCAGTATTTT
.	TRBV5-1	.	TRBJ1-4	CASKPSAGANEKLFF	TGCGCCAGCAAACCCAGTGCAGGTGCTAATGAAAAACTGTTTTTT
TRBD1	TRBV11-2	.	TRBJ1-1	CASRRTGGVTEAFF	TGTGCCAGCAGACGGACAGGGGGCGTCACTGAAGCTTTCTTT
.	TRBV4-1	.	TRBJ2-1	CASSPRHNIQSYNEQFF	TGCGCCAGCAGCCCAAGACATAACATCCAATCCTACAATGAGCAGTTCTTC
.	TRBV2	.	TRBJ2-1	CASIIQLGTWLDNEQFF	TGTGCCAGCATAATTCAACTGGGGACATGGTTGGACAATGAGCAGTTCTTC
.	TRBV7-9	.	TRBJ2-6	CASSLGTVNSGANVLTF	TGTGCCAGCAGCTTAGGGACAGTGAACTCTGGGGCCAACGTCCTGACTTTC
.	TRBV6-1	few	TRBJ1-2	CASIEGYYSGYTF	TGTGCCAGCATAGAGGGTTATTACAGTGGCTACACCTTC
TRBD1	TRBV6-6	.	TRBJ1-4	CASSYRGRVEKLFF	TGTGCCAGCAGTTACAGGGGGCGCGTTGAAAAACTGTTTTTT
.	TRBV6-1	.	TRBJ2-3	CASSPLSGGTDTQYF	TGTGCCAGCAGTCCTCTTTCGGGGGGCACAGATACGCAGTATTTT
.	TRBV11-3	.	TRBJ2-6	CASRTGRGANVLTF	TGTGCCAGCCGGACGGGGAGAGGGGCCAACGTCCTGACTTTC
.	TRBV7-6	.	TRBJ2-1	CASSRYNEQFF	TGTGCCAGCAGCCGCTACAATGAGCAGTTCTTC
.	TRBV7-9	.	TRBJ1-2	CSSSLQGPGGYTF	TGTTCCAGCAGCTTACAAGGACCGGGGGGCTACACCTTC
.	TRBV10-3	.	TRBJ1-2	CAISEQQANYGYTF	TGTGCCATCAGTGAACAGCAAGCTAACTATGGCTACACCTTC
TRBD1	TRBV7-9	.	TRBJ2-2	CATQGAFNPGELFF	TGTGCCACACAGGGGGCTTTCAATCCCGGGGAGCTGTTTTTT
TRBD2	TRBV7-6	.	TRBJ2-7	CASSLVTSGSSYEQYF	TGTGCCAGCAGCTTAGTAACCAGCGGGAGCTCCTACGAGCAGTACTTC
.	TRBV9	.	TRBJ1-3	CASSRSRPSGNTIYF	TGTGCCAGCAGCAGATCGCGGCCCTCTGGAAACACCATATATTTT
.	TRBV7-9	.	TRBJ1-6	CASSLDAYSYNSPLHF	TGTGCCAGCAGCTTAGATGCGTACTCCTATAATTCACCCCTCCACTTT
TRBD1	TRBV5-1	.	TRBJ1-1	CASSWAGTGGNTEAFF	TGCGCCAGCAGCTGGGCCGGGACAGGGGGGAACACTGAAGCTTTCTTT
.	TRBV18	.	TRBJ1-5	CASSSNGGNQPQHF	TGTGCCAGCTCATCCAACGGAGGGAATCAGCCCCAGCATTTT
TRBD1	TRBV6-5	.	TRBJ1-4	CASSYSGQGLKLFF	TGTGCCAGCAGTTACTCCGGACAGGGCTTAAAACTGTTTTTT
.	TRBV19	.	TRBJ1-2	CASSIQTGGGALYGYTF	TGTGCCAGTAGTATACAAACCGGTGGGGGGGCTCTCTATGGCTACACCTTC
.	TRBV7-9	.	TRBJ1-3	CSSRGSGNTIYF	TGTTCCAGCCGGGGCTCTGGAAACACCATATATTTT
.	TRBV11-3	.	TRBJ1-6	CASSLTGGGNSPLHF	TGTGCCAGCAGCTTAACGGGGGGTGGTAATTCACCCCTCCACTTT
TRBD1	TRBV30	.	TRBJ1-1	CAWSVRTGDEAFF	TGTGCCTGGAGTGTAAGGACAGGGGATGAAGCTTTCTTT
.	TRBV6-1	.	TRBJ2-3	CASTLDSTDTQYF	TGTGCCAGCACTCTAGACTCCACAGATACGCAGTATTTT
.	TRBV19	.	TRBJ1-1	CASSIRGNGRGTEAFF	TGTGCCAGTAGTATACGGGGTAATGGGAGAGGTACTGAAGCTTTCTTT
.	TRBV5-1	.	TRBJ1-4	CASSLTDRTTNEKLFF	TGCGCCAGCAGCCTGACTGACAGAACAACTAATGAAAAACTGTTTTTT